This T cell receptor beta chain appears in the sequencing data of a study of OX40 agonist ivuxolimab in advanced cancers. Study-wide context: Treatment received earlier with anti-PD-1, anti-PD-L1 or anti-CTLA-4 agents was allowed, and around 36% had some. General study findings and limits: Low levels of normalized T-cell clonal expansion also appeared in some nonresponders.

Points on this clone: The antigen remains undetermined.

Patients were ineligible given autoimmune disease history or systemic immunosuppression. Germline V lookup: CDR1 SGHVS, CDR2 FNYEAQ. This CDR3 spans 15 amino acids. With 1 base removed from V and 5 bases from J, the gap between germline ends came to 9 bases. The assay was immunoSEQ multiplex PCR, and TCRdb's table has in-frame clones only and misses some. The data contain tens of thousands of clones, roughly 83% of them singletons. The V call is TRBV7-6, the J call TRBJ1-6; D remains ambiguous. The source material was CD4+ or CD8+ T cells sorted from blood, sampled in a trial of the OX40 agonist ivuxolimab. This clonotype was obtained from an adult with an advanced solid tumor such as melanoma, head and neck, liver or kidney cancer. The CDR3 spells CASSLEHSDNSPLHF. CDR3 DNA: TGTGCCAGCAGCTTAGAACATTCCGATAATTCACCCCTCCACTTT. Variable domain in full (rest from reference TRBV7-6 and TRBJ1-6): GAGVSQSPRYKVTKRGQDVALRCDPISGHVSLYWYRQALGQGPEFLTYFNYEAQQDKSGLPNDRFSAERPEGSISTLTIQRTEQRDSAMYRCASSLEHSDNSPLHFGNGTRLTVT.